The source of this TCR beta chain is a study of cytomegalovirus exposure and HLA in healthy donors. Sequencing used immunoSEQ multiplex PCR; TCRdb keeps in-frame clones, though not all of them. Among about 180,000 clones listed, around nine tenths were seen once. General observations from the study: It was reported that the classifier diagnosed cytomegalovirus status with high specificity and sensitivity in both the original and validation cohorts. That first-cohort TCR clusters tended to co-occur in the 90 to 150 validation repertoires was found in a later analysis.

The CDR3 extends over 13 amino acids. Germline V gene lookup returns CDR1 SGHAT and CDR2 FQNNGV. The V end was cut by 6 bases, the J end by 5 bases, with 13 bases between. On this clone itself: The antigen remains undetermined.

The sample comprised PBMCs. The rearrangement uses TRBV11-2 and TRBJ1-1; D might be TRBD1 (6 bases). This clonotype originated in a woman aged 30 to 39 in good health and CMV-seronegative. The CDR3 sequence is CASRKTGNTEAFF. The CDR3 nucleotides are TGTGCCAGCAGGAAAACAGGGAATACTGAAGCTTTCTTT.